This TCR beta chain was observed in a study of T cell clonality in common variable immunodeficiency (dated by TCRdb to the mid-2010s). What the work shows at the level of the full study, not this receptor alone: Correlations of repertoire features with clinical complications were constrained by heterogeneity among patients within the CVID cohort. Compared with healthy controls, CVID subjects showed increased TCRbeta clonality (t-test p = 0.018), a feature most characteristic of about a third of subjects. Even though DNA input was the same, control samples had an average of about 81,820 unique sequences each, compared with some 32,000 in CVID samples. CVID subjects shared fewer TCRbeta clones with each other than healthy controls did (p < 0.0001). According to the authors, figuring out what caused the increased clonality in CVID would require sequencing the repertoires of T cell subpopulations. Fewer deletions and N-nucleotide insertions were reportedly observed in CVID TCRbeta sequences, and highly modified clones with 13 or more V deletions were reportedly absent from CVID TCRbeta sequences.

Predominantly Caucasian heritage was noted among both the CVID patients and the healthy controls. Heparinized peripheral whole blood samples of roughly 5 to 8.5 ml were obtained from each donor. Genomic DNA from adults with common variable immune deficiency (CVID) and from healthy adult controls was used to sequence TCRbeta CDR3 repertoires. The control group was made up of approximately 22 healthy adult volunteers (about ten male and roughly twelve female) whose ages ranged from about 20 to 70 years, with a mean age of roughly 30. Diluted blood was subjected to density centrifugation over Hypaque 1077 or Ficoll-Paque for isolation of peripheral blood mononuclear cells. Genomic DNA was obtained from unsorted mononuclear cells through either Qiagen column purification or a centrifugation-based method. CDR1 SGHTA and CDR2 FQGTGA are derived from the germline V gene. From the cysteine through the phenylalanine, the CDR3 covers 14 amino acids. Part of the CDR3 DNA is given, 33 bases translated from base 1. Trimming takes 5 bases from V and 3 bases from J, and the germline ends sit 10 bases apart.

Ten or more counts support this clone. No antigen is known for it. The read gets to within 3 residues of the CDR3 end, and the germline J gene fills in the rest. For sequencing, equivalent amounts of genomic DNA were input from CVID and control samples. For every sample, a 60 bp segment covering the rearranged TCRbeta CDR3 region was amplified and then sequenced. TCRbeta amplification used the immunoSEQ assay, a bias-corrected multiplex PCR with high-throughput sequencing. The authors' analysis ran thus. Every unique nucleotide sequence counted as a clone and was annotated with V, D and J genes, copy number and frequency. Sequences were labeled productive if in frame, and non-productive if out of frame or containing stop codons. Clonality was calculated from Shannon's entropy as previously described. Mean CDR3 Kyte-Doolittle hydropathy was derived from the predicted amino acid sequences of productive clones. Using the R hclust function, scaled V gene usage was clustered hierarchically with Manhattan distance and complete linkage. To assess clone sharing by CDR3 amino acid sequence, 12 repertoires per group were resampled over 100 rounds. The repertoires were searched for approximately 70 published EBV-specific and approximately 240 published CMV-specific TCRbeta sequences. Analysis left out a couple of CVID samples that produced under 10,000 sequences, so 40 to 45 CVID repertoires remained. The clones in this table, taken by TCRdb from immuneACCESS, are in-frame only. Not every clone is retained; where verified, under half of the shortfall comes from an unresolved V gene, and the cause of the rest is unknown. For V, J and clone size, that table is used; D and trimming come from the DNA. This sample holds tens of thousands of clones in total, without any singletons. The ten largest clones represent about 1.7% of the sample.

The chain links TRBV7-3 with TRBJ2-2, and TRBD1 may be the D gene, going by 6 matching bases. This receptor was identified in a person aged 18-70 years in good health. Sequencing was carried out using peripheral blood mononuclear cells. CDR3 region: CASSAQGYTGELFF. CDR3 DNA (partial): TGTGCCAGCAGCGCTCAGGGGTACACCGGGGAG.